The TCR beta chain under discussion was sequenced for a study of blood T cell repertoires in COVID-19. Study details: COVID-19 samples collected from the United States, Italy and Spain covered acute and convalescent phases. T cells, B-cell-depleted T cells, or PBMCs supplied cDNA or gDNA.

Original processing notes: By means of reference gene primer amplification, nucleated cell counts were estimated. TCRdb keeps only in-frame clones here, not all; method: immunoSEQ multiplex PCR. D and trimming come from the DNA, and the V and J calls and clone size come from that table. The sample contains roughly 160,000 clones, approximately 90% of which appear only once. The V gene end was trimmed by 5 bases and the J gene end by 5 bases; junction bases not matched to a gene: 3. The CDR3 runs 12 residues. The germline V gene has CDR1 MNHNY and CDR2 SVGAGI (reference sequence). Seattle participants joined during active infection and were tracked over time.

What was sequenced was peripheral blood. The receptor was isolated from a man younger than 35 with COVID-19, enrolled during active disease. The chain couples TRBV6-6 to TRBJ2-7, with 7 bases aligning to TRBD1. The CDR3 protein is CASSLTGDEQYF. In nucleotides, the CDR3 is TGTGCCAGCAGTCTTACAGGGGACGAGCAGTACTTC.